Listed below are T cell receptor beta chains from one sample, sequenced in a study of blood T cell repertoires in COVID-19. Sequencing used immunoSEQ multiplex PCR; TCRdb keeps in-frame clones, though not all of them. In the table there are 300,000 to 350,000 clones, around 89% of which are singletons. Material for sequencing was PBMCs or T cells enriched from blood (not recorded which). The receptors derive from a woman in her late teens or twenties with acute COVID-19. Both conserved end residues are part of each CDR3. Each record gives: clone size, D gene, V gene, J gene, CDR3 protein, CDR3 DNA. The D gene is left open where the match is weak. Rows may omit the clone size; those that give it use once, few, many or a size class.

clone_size: once
d_call: TRBD1
v_call: TRBV18
j_call: TRBJ1-6
cdr3_aa: CASSPLVTGDSPLHF
cdr3_nt: TGTGCCAGCTCACCACTCGTGACAGGGGATTCACCCCTCCACTTT

clone_size: NA
d_call: NA
v_call: TRBV18
j_call: TRBJ2-5
cdr3_aa: CASSPGVEETQYF
cdr3_nt: TGTGCCAGCTCACCAGGTGTCGAGGAGACCCAGTACTTC

clone_size: NA
d_call: NA
v_call: TRBV6-5
j_call: TRBJ2-7
cdr3_aa: CASSHRRGYEQYF
cdr3_nt: TGTGCCAGCAGCCATCGAAGGGGGTACGAGCAGTACTTC

clone_size: NA
d_call: NA
v_call: TRBV6-5
j_call: TRBJ2-7
cdr3_aa: CASRPSTGTAYEQYF
cdr3_nt: TGTGCCAGCAGACCTTCGACAGGAACAGCCTACGAGCAGTACTTC

clone_size: NA
d_call: NA
v_call: TRBV10-1
j_call: TRBJ2-7
cdr3_aa: CASSEAMSYEQYF
cdr3_nt: TGCGCCAGCAGCGAAGCTATGTCCTACGAGCAGTACTTC

clone_size: few
d_call: NA
v_call: TRBV10-3
j_call: TRBJ1-5
cdr3_aa: CAIGASKDQPQHF
cdr3_nt: TGTGCCATTGGGGCCTCTAAGGATCAGCCCCAGCATTTT

clone_size: few
d_call: NA
v_call: TRBV2
j_call: TRBJ1-6
cdr3_aa: CASSDISPLHF
cdr3_nt: TGTGCCAGCAGTGATATTTCACCCCTCCACTTT

clone_size: NA
d_call: NA
v_call: TRBV28
j_call: TRBJ2-1
cdr3_aa: CASRTGKLAINEQFF
cdr3_nt: TGTGCCAGCAGGACAGGCAAACTAGCGATTAATGAGCAGTTCTTC

clone_size: NA
d_call: TRBD1
v_call: TRBV6-5
j_call: TRBJ1-1
cdr3_aa: CASRLTGGTEAFF
cdr3_nt: TGTGCCAGCAGGTTGACAGGGGGCACTGAAGCTTTCTTT

clone_size: NA
d_call: NA
v_call: TRBV28
j_call: TRBJ1-5
cdr3_aa: CATGEDASTNQPQHF
cdr3_nt: TGTGCCACCGGGGAGGACGCCTCCACAAATCAGCCCCAGCATTTT

clone_size: once
d_call: TRBD2
v_call: TRBV7-6
j_call: TRBJ2-1
cdr3_aa: CASSPGLAGGDEQFF
cdr3_nt: TGTGCCAGCAGCCCTGGACTAGCGGGAGGAGATGAGCAGTTCTTC

clone_size: NA
d_call: NA
v_call: TRBV19
j_call: TRBJ1-2
cdr3_aa: CASSIGGSRGYTF
cdr3_nt: TGTGCCAGTAGTATAGGAGGCTCTCGCGGCTACACCTTC

clone_size: NA
d_call: NA
v_call: TRBV28
j_call: TRBJ2-2
cdr3_aa: CASSLSQGIGELFF
cdr3_nt: TGTGCCAGCAGTTTATCCCAGGGTATTGGGGAGCTGTTTTTT

clone_size: once
d_call: NA
v_call: TRBV28
j_call: TRBJ1-2
cdr3_aa: CASATLRGTNYGYTF
cdr3_nt: TGTGCCAGCGCTACCTTAAGGGGAACTAACTATGGCTACACCTTC

clone_size: NA
d_call: NA
v_call: TRBV9
j_call: TRBJ1-3
cdr3_aa: CASSTGGHGNTIYF
cdr3_nt: TGTGCCAGCAGCACGGGGGGGCATGGAAACACCATATATTTT

clone_size: NA
d_call: NA
v_call: TRBV18
j_call: TRBJ2-3
cdr3_aa: CASSPPGRSGTDTQYF
cdr3_nt: TGTGCCAGCTCACCACCGGGCCGGTCAGGGACAGATACGCAGTATTTT

clone_size: NA
d_call: TRBD2
v_call: TRBV27
j_call: TRBJ2-7
cdr3_aa: CASSIATSGEQYF
cdr3_nt: TGTGCCAGCAGCATAGCGACTAGCGGCGAGCAGTACTTC

clone_size: NA
d_call: NA
v_call: TRBV6-1
j_call: TRBJ1-3
cdr3_aa: CASSEQPGAGGNTIYF
cdr3_nt: TGTGCCAGCAGTGAACAGCCCGGGGCGGGAGGAAACACCATATATTTT

clone_size: few
d_call: TRBD1
v_call: TRBV7-2
j_call: TRBJ1-6
cdr3_aa: CASSRTGSDSPLHF
cdr3_nt: TGTGCCAGCAGCCGGACAGGCTCGGATTCACCCCTCCACTTT

clone_size: NA
d_call: NA
v_call: TRBV28
j_call: TRBJ2-7
cdr3_aa: CASTINRAYEQYF
cdr3_nt: TGTGCCAGCACCATTAACAGAGCCTACGAGCAGTACTTC

clone_size: NA
d_call: NA
v_call: TRBV7-9
j_call: TRBJ2-1
cdr3_aa: CASSLDASPRRGEQFF
cdr3_nt: TGTGCCAGCAGCTTAGATGCTAGCCCCCGACGTGGTGAGCAGTTCTTC

clone_size: NA
d_call: NA
v_call: TRBV19
j_call: TRBJ1-6
cdr3_aa: CASSRGEGGNSPLHF
cdr3_nt: TGTGCCAGTAGTCGCGGGGAAGGAGGTAATTCACCCCTCCACTTT

clone_size: NA
d_call: TRBD2
v_call: TRBV28
j_call: TRBJ2-3
cdr3_aa: CASSRTSGGTTQYF
cdr3_nt: TGTGCCAGCAGCCGGACTAGCGGGGGAACAACGCAGTATTTT

clone_size: NA
d_call: TRBD1
v_call: TRBV3-1/TRBV3-2
j_call: TRBJ1-2
cdr3_aa: CASSLTGSRGYTF
cdr3_nt: TGTGCCAGCAGCTTGACAGGGTCTCGAGGCTACACCTTC

clone_size: NA
d_call: NA
v_call: TRBV11-2
j_call: TRBJ1-1
cdr3_aa: CASTFMGGTEAFF
cdr3_nt: TGTGCCAGCACCTTTATGGGGGGCACTGAAGCTTTCTTT

clone_size: NA
d_call: TRBD2
v_call: TRBV19
j_call: TRBJ2-1
cdr3_aa: CASSIDLGGLAGVGEQFF
cdr3_nt: TGTGCCAGTAGTATAGATCTAGGGGGCCTAGCGGGAGTTGGTGAGCAGTTCTTC

clone_size: NA
d_call: NA
v_call: TRBV6-1
j_call: TRBJ1-5
cdr3_aa: CASSEVSDQPQHF
cdr3_nt: TGTGCCAGCAGTGAAGTTTCGGATCAGCCCCAGCATTTT

clone_size: NA
d_call: NA
v_call: TRBV19
j_call: TRBJ2-3
cdr3_aa: CASRGARDLTDTQYF
cdr3_nt: TGTGCCAGTAGAGGGGCCAGAGACCTTACAGATACGCAGTATTTT

clone_size: NA
d_call: TRBD2
v_call: TRBV29-1
j_call: TRBJ2-2
cdr3_aa: CSVSRSGSNTGELFF
cdr3_nt: TGCAGCGTTTCGCGTAGCGGGAGCAACACCGGGGAGCTGTTTTTT

clone_size: NA
d_call: TRBD1
v_call: TRBV11-2
j_call: TRBJ1-1
cdr3_aa: CASSSGTGGVNTEAFF
cdr3_nt: TGTGCCAGCAGCTCTGGGACAGGGGGGGTGAACACTGAAGCTTTCTTT

clone_size: NA
d_call: NA
v_call: TRBV27
j_call: TRBJ1-5
cdr3_aa: CASSLAGRGDNQPQHF
cdr3_nt: TGTGCCAGCAGTCTCGCCGGCAGGGGTGACAATCAGCCCCAGCATTTT

clone_size: NA
d_call: NA
v_call: TRBV28
j_call: TRBJ1-1
cdr3_aa: CASSLKPGNTEAFF
cdr3_nt: TGTGCCAGCAGCTTAAAGCCGGGGAACACTGAAGCTTTCTTT

clone_size: NA
d_call: TRBD2
v_call: TRBV15
j_call: TRBJ2-1
cdr3_aa: CATSPRPGLARIDEQFF
cdr3_nt: TGTGCCACCAGCCCTCGACCGGGACTAGCACGTATCGATGAGCAGTTCTTC

clone_size: NA
d_call: TRBD1
v_call: TRBV6-5
j_call: TRBJ1-2
cdr3_aa: CASTLQGDYGYTF
cdr3_nt: TGTGCCAGCACCTTACAGGGGGACTATGGCTACACCTTC

clone_size: once
d_call: TRBD2
v_call: TRBV7-2
j_call: TRBJ2-1
cdr3_aa: CASSPRSRREGNEQFF
cdr3_nt: TGTGCCAGCAGCCCGCGGTCACGGCGGGAGGGCAATGAGCAGTTCTTC

clone_size: NA
d_call: TRBD1
v_call: TRBV6-5
j_call: TRBJ2-7
cdr3_aa: CASRVTGDEYEQYF
cdr3_nt: TGTGCCAGCAGAGTGACAGGGGACGAATACGAGCAGTACTTC

clone_size: few
d_call: TRBD2
v_call: TRBV5-8
j_call: TRBJ2-3
cdr3_aa: CASSPLGSGSSDTQYF
cdr3_nt: TGTGCCAGCAGCCCCCTGGGGAGCGGGAGTTCAGATACGCAGTATTTT

clone_size: NA
d_call: NA
v_call: TRBV28
j_call: TRBJ2-7
cdr3_aa: CASSFREEQYF
cdr3_nt: TGTGCCAGCAGTTTTCGCGAAGAGCAGTACTTC

clone_size: NA
d_call: TRBD1
v_call: TRBV3-1/TRBV3-2
j_call: TRBJ2-7
cdr3_aa: CASSPLGQGRDEQYF
cdr3_nt: TGTGCCAGCAGTCCCTTGGGACAGGGAAGGGACGAGCAGTACTTC

clone_size: NA
d_call: NA
v_call: TRBV28
j_call: TRBJ1-2
cdr3_aa: CASSLPPGGLTYGYTF
cdr3_nt: TGTGCCAGCAGTCTCCCTCCGGGGGGGTTAACTTATGGCTACACCTTC

clone_size: NA
d_call: TRBD1
v_call: TRBV29-1
j_call: TRBJ1-3
cdr3_aa: CSVKRQGAPGNTIYF
cdr3_nt: TGCAGCGTGAAAAGACAGGGGGCTCCTGGAAACACCATATATTTT

clone_size: NA
d_call: NA
v_call: TRBV5-4
j_call: TRBJ2-7
cdr3_aa: CASSLEGGALEQYF
cdr3_nt: TGTGCCAGCAGCTTGGAGGGGGGGGCTCTCGAGCAGTACTTC

clone_size: once
d_call: NA
v_call: TRBV9
j_call: TRBJ2-3
cdr3_aa: CASSLGGGLPFF
cdr3_nt: TGTGCCAGCAGCCTAGGGGGGGGACTCCCGTTCTTT

clone_size: NA
d_call: NA
v_call: TRBV6-1
j_call: TRBJ1-2
cdr3_aa: CASTEGRDYGYTF
cdr3_nt: TGTGCCAGCACTGAAGGCAGGGACTATGGCTACACCTTC

clone_size: NA
d_call: TRBD1
v_call: TRBV4-2
j_call: TRBJ1-2
cdr3_aa: CASRVKDREVDGYTF
cdr3_nt: TGTGCCAGCAGAGTTAAGGACAGGGAGGTGGATGGCTACACCTTC

clone_size: NA
d_call: NA
v_call: TRBV9
j_call: TRBJ2-7
cdr3_aa: CASSAGLVGGEQYF
cdr3_nt: TGTGCCAGCAGCGCGGGACTGGTTGGGGGCGAGCAGTACTTC